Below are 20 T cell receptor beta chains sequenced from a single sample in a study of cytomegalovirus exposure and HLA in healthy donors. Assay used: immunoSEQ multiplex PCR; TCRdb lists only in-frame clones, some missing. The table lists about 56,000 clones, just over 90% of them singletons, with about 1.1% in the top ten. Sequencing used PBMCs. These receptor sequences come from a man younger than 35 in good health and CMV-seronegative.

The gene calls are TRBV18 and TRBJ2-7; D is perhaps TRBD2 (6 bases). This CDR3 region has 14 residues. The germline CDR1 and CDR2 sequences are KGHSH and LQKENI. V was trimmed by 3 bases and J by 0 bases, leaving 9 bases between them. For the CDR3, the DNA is TGTGCCAGCTCACCGGGGACTGCCTCCTACGAGCAGTACTTC. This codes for CASSPGTASYEQYF.

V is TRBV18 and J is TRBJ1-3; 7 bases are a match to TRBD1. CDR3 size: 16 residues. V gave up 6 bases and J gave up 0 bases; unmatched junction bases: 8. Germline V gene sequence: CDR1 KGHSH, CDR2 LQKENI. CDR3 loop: CASSRETGISGNTIYF. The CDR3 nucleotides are TGTGCCAGCTCTCGAGAGACAGGGATCTCTGGAAACACCATATATTTT.

In DNA form, the CDR3 reads TGTGCCACCAGCAGAGATGTGGATAGTTCTAGAGAAGCTTTCTTT. Residues: CATSRDVDSSREAFF. This sequence joins TRBV15 and TRBJ1-1; D uncertain. Germline lookup yields CDR1 LNHNV and CDR2 YYDKDF (reference sequence). Trimming stripped 0 bases from V and 8 bases from J, with 16 bases between. This CDR3 region has 15 residues.

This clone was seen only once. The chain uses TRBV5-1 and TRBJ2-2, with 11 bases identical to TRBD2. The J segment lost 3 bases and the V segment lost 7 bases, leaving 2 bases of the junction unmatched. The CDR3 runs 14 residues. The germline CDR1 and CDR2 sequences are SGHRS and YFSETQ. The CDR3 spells CASDSGGDTGELFF. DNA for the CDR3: TGCGCCAGCGATAGCGGGGGGGACACCGGGGAGCTGTTTTTT.

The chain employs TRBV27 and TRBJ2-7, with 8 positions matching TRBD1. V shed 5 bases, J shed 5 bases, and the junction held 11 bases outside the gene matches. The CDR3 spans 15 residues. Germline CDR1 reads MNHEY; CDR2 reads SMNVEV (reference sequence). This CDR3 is CASSPPTYRGNEQYF. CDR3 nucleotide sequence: TGTGCCAGCAGTCCCCCAACGTACAGGGGGAACGAGCAGTACTTC.

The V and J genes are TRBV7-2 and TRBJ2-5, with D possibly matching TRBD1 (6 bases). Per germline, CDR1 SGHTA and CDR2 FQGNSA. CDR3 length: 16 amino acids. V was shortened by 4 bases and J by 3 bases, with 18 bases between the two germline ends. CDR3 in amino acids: CASSSLPPGVKETQYF. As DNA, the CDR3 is TGTGCCAGCAGCTCCCTGCCCCCAGGGGTCAAAGAGACCCAGTACTTC.

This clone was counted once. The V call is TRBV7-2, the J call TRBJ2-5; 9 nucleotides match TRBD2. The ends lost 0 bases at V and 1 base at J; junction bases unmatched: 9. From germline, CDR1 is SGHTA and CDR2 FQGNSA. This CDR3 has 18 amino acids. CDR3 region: CASSLAIGASGAQETQYF. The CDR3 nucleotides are TGTGCCAGCAGCTTAGCGATAGGAGCTAGCGGGGCCCAAGAGACCCAGTACTTC.

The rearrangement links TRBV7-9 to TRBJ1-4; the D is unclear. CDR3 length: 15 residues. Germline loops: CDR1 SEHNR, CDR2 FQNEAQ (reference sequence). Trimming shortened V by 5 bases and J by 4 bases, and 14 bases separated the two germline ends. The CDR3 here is CASSPSPPRNEKLFF. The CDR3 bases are TGTGCCAGCAGCCCGTCCCCTCCCCGTAATGAAAAACTGTTTTTT. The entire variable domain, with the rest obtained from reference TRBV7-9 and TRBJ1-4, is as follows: DTGVSQNPRHKITKRGQNVTFRCDPISEHNRLYWYRQTLGQGPEFLTYFQNEAQLEKSRLLSDRFSAERPKGSFSTLEIQRTEQGDSAMYLCASSPSPPRNEKLFFGSGTQLSVL.

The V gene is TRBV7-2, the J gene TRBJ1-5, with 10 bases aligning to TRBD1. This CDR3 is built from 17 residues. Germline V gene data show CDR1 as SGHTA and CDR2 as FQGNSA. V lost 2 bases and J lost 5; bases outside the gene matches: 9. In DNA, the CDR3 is TGTGCCAGCAGCTTAAATTGGGGACAGGGGCTTGATCAGCCCCAGCATTTT. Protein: CASSLNWGQGLDQPQHF.

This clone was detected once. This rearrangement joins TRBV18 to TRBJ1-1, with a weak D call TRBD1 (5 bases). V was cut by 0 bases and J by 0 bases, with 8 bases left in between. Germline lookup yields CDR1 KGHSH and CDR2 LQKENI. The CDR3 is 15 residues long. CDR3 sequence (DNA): TGTGCCAGCTCACCACCGCCAGGGATGAACACTGAAGCTTTCTTT. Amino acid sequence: CASSPPPGMNTEAFF.

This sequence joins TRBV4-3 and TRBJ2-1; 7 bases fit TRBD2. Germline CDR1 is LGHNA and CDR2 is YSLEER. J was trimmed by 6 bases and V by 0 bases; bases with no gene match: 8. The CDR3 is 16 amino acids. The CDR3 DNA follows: TGCGCCAGCAGCCAAGATGCTAGCGGCCAAACCAATGAGCAGTTCTTC. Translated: CASSQDASGQTNEQFF.

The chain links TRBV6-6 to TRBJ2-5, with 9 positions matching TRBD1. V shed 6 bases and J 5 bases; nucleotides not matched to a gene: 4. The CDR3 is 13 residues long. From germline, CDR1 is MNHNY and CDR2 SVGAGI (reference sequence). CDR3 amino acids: CASRRQGGETQYF. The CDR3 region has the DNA TGTGCCAGCAGAAGACAGGGGGGGGAGACCCAGTACTTC.

CDR3 DNA sequence: TGTGCCAGCACCCAGGGGAGAGGTAGAAACACCATATATTTT. This translates into CASTQGRGRNTIYF. The chain joins TRBV6-6 to TRBJ1-3, with D possibly matching TRBD1 (6 bases). Germline values: CDR1 MNHNY, CDR2 SVGAGI (reference sequence). Trimming took 7 bases from V and 5 from J, leaving 15 bases between them. The CDR3 is 14 amino acids.

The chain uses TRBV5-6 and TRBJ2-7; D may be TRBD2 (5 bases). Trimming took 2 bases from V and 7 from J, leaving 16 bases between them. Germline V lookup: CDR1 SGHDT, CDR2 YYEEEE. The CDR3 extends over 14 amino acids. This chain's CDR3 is CASSLGYQPGEQYF. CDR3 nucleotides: TGTGCCAGCAGCTTAGGCTACCAACCGGGGGAGCAGTACTTC.

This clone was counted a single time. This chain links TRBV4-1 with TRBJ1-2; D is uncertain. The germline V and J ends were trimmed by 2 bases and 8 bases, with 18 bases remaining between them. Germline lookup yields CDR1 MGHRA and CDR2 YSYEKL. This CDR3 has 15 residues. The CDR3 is CASSQPGGGSGGYTF. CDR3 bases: TGCGCCAGCAGCCAACCAGGCGGAGGTAGCGGGGGCTACACCTTC.

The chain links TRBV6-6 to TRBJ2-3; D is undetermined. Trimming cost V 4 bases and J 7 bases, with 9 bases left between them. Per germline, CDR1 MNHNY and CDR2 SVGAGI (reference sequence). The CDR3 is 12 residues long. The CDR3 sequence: CASSSSSYTQYF. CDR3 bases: TGTGCCAGCAGTTCCTCATCGTATACGCAGTATTTT.

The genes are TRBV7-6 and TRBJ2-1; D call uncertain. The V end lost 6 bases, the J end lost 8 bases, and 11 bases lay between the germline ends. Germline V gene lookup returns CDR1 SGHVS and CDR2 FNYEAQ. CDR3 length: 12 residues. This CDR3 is CASRHEDYEQFF. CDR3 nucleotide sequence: TGTGCCAGCAGGCACGAGGATTATGAGCAGTTCTTC.

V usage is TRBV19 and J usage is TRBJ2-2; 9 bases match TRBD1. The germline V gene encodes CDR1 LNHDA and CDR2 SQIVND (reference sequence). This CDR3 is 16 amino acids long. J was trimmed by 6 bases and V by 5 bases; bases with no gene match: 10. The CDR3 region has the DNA TGTGCCAGTAGTCGTCTCGGACAGGGGCGCTCCGGGGAGCTGTTTTTT. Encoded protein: CASSRLGQGRSGELFF.

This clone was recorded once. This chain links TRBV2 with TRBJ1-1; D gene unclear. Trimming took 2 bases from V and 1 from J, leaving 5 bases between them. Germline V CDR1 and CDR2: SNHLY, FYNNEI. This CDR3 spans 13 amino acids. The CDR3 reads CASSESRNTEAFF. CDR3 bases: TGTGCCAGCAGTGAATCGAGGAACACTGAAGCTTTCTTT.

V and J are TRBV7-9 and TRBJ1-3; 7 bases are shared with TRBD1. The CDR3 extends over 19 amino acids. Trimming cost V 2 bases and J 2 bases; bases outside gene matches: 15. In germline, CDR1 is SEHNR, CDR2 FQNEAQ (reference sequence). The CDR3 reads CASSLSFGTALRAGNTIYF. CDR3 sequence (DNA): TGTGCCAGCAGCTTAAGCTTTGGGACAGCCCTCCGCGCTGGAAACACCATATATTTT.